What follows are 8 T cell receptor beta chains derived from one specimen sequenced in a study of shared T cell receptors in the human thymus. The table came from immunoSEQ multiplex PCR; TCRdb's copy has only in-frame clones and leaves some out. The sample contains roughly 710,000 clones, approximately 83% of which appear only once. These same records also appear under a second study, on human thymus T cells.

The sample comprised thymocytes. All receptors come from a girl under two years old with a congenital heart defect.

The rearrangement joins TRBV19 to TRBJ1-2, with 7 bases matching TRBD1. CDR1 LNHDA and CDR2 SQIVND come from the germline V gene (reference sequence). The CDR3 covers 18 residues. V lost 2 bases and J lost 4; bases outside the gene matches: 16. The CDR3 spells CASSIYPTRTGERYGYTF. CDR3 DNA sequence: TGTGCCAGTAGTATATACCCCACACGGACAGGAGAGCGCTATGGCTACACCTTC.

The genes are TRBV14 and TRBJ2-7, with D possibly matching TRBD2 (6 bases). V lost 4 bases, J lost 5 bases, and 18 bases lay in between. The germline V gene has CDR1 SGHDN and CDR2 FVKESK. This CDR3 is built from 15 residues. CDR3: CASSPGLPSSDEQYF. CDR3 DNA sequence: TGTGCCAGCAGCCCGGGACTGCCTAGTAGCGACGAGCAGTACTTC.

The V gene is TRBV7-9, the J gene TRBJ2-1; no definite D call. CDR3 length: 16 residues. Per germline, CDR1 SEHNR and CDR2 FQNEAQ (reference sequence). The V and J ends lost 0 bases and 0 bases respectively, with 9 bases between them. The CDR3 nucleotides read TGTGCCAGCAGCTTAGCGCGCAGGCGCTCCTACAATGAGCAGTTCTTC. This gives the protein CASSLARRRSYNEQFF.

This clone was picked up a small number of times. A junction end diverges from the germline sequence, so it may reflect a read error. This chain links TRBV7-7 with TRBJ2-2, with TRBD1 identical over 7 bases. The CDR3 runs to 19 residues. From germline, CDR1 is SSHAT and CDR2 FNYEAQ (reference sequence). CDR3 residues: CASSSYPLDRPLNTGELFF. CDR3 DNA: TGTGCTAGCAGCTCCTACCCCCTGGACAGGCCCTTGAACACCGGGGAGCTGTTTTTT. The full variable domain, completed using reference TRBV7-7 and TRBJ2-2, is GAGVSQSPRYKVTKRGQDVTLRCDPISSHATLYWYQQALGQGPEFLTYFNYEAQPDKSGLPSDRFSAERPEGSISTLTIQRTEQRDSAMYRCASSSYPLDRPLNTGELFFGEGSRLTVL.

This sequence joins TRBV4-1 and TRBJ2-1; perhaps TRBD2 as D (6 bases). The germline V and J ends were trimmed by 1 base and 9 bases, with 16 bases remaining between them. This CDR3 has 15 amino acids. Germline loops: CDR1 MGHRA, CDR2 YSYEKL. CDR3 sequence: CASSQARPLGGEQFF. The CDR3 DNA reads TGCGCCAGCAGCCAAGCCAGGCCTCTCGGGGGTGAGCAGTTCTTC.

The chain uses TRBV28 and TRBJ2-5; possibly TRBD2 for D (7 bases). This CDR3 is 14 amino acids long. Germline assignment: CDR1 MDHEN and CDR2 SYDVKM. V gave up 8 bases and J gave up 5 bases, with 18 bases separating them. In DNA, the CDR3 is TGTGCCAGCGTCAAAGGGGGGGGGTTCGAGACCCAGTACTTC. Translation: CASVKGGGFETQYF.

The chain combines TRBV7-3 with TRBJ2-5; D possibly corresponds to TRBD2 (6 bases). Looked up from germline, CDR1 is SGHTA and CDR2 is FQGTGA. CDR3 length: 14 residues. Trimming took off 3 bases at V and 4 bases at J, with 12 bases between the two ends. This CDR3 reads CASSFGGPPETQYF. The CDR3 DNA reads TGTGCCAGCAGCTTCGGGGGACCCCCAGAGACCCAGTACTTC.

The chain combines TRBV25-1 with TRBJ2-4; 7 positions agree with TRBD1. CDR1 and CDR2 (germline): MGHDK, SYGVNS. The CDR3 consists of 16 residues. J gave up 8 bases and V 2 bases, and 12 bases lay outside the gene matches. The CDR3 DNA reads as TGTGCCAGCAGTGAAGCGGGTGACAGGGCTCGAGACATTCAGTACTTC. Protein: CASSEAGDRARDIQYF.